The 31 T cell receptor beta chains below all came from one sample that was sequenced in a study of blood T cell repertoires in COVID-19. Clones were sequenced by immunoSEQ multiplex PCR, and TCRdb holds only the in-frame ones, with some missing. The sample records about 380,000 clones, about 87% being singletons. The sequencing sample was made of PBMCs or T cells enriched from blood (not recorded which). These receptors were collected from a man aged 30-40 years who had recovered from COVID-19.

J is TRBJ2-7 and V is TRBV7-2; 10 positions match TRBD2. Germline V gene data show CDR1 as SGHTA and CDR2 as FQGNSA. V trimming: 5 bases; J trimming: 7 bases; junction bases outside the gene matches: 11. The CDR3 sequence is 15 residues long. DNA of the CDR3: TGTGCCAGCAGCGGGGGACTAGCGCTGAACCTGGAGCAGTACTTC. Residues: CASSGGLALNLEQYF.

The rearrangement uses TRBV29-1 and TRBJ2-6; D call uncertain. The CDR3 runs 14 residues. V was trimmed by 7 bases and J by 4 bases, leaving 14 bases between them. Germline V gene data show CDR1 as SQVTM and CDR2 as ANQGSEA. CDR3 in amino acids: CSAQTVRGANVLTF. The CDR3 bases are TGCAGCGCCCAGACGGTGCGGGGGGCCAACGTCCTGACTTTC. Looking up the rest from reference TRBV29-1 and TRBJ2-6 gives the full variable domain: SAVISQKPSRDICQRGTSLTIQCQVDSQVTMMFWYRQQPGQSLTLIATANQGSEATYESGFVIDKFPISRPNLTFSTLTVSNMSPEDSSIYLCSAQTVRGANVLTFGAGSRLTVL.

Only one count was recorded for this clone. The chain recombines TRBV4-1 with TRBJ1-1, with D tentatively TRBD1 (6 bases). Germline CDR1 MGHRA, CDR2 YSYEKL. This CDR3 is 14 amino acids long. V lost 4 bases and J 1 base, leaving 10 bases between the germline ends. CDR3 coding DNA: TGCGCCAGCAGCCGCCCGACAGGGAACACTGAAGCTTTCTTT. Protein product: CASSRPTGNTEAFF.

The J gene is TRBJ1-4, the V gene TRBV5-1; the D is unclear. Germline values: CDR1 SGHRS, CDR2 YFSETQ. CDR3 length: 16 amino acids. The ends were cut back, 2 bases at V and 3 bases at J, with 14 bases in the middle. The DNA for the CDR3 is TGCGCCAGCAGCTTCGTGGCGGGCGGATCTAATGAAAAACTGTTTTTT. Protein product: CASSFVAGGSNEKLFF. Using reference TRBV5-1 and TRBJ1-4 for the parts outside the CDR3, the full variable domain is KAGVTQTPRYLIKTRGQQVTLSCSPISGHRSVSWYQQTPGQGLQFLFEYFSETQRNKGNFPGRFSGRQFSNSRSEMNVSTLELGDSALYLCASSFVAGGSNEKLFFGSGTQLSVL.

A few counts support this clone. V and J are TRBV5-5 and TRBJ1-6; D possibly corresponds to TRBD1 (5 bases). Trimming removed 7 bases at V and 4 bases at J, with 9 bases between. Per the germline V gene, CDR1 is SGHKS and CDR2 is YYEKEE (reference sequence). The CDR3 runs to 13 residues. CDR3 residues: CASGRGYNSPLHF. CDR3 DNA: TGTGCCAGCGGAAGGGGTTATAATTCACCCCTCCACTTT.

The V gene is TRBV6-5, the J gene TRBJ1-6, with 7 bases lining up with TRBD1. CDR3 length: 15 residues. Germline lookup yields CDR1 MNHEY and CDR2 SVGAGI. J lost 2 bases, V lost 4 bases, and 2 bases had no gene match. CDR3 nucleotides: TGTGCCAGCAGTTCCGGGACAGCCTATAATTCACCCCTCCACTTT. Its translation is CASSSGTAYNSPLHF.

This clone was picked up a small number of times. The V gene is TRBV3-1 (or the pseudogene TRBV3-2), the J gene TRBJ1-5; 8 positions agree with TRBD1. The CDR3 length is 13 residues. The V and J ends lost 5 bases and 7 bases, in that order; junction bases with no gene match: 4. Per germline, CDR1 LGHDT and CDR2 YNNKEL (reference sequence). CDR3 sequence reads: CASSDRGEQPQHF. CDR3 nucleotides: TGTGCCAGCAGCGACAGGGGAGAGCAGCCCCAGCATTTT.

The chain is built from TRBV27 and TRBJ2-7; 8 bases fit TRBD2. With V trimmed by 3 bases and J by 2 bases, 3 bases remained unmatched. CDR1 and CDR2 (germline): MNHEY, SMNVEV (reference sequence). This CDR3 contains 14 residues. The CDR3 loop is CASSLGRGAYEQYF. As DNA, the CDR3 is TGTGCCAGCAGTTTGGGGCGGGGGGCCTACGAGCAGTACTTC.

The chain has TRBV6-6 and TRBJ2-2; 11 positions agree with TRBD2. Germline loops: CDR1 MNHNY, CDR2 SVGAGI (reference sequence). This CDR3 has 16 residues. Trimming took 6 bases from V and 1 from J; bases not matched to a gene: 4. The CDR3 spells CASRQTSGGNTGELFF. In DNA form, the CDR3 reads TGTGCCAGCAGGCAAACTAGCGGGGGGAACACCGGGGAGCTGTTTTTT.

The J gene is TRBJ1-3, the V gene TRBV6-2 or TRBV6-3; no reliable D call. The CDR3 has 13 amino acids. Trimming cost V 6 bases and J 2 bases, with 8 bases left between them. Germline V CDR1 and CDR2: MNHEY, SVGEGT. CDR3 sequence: CASSRGAGNTIYF. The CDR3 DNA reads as TGTGCCAGCAGCCGCGGGGCTGGAAACACCATATATTTT.

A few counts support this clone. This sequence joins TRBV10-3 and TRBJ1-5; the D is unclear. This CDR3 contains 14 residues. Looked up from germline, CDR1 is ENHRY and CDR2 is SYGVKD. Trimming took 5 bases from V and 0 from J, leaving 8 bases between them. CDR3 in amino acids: CAISPDFSNQPQHF. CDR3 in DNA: TGTGCCATCAGTCCAGACTTTAGCAATCAGCCCCAGCATTTT.

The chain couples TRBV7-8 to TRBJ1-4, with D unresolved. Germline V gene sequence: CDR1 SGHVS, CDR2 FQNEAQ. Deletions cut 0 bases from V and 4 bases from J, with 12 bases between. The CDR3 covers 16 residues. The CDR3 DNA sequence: TGTGCCAGCAGCTTAGCGCGGCTAGCGGTTAATGAAAAACTGTTTTTT. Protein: CASSLARLAVNEKLFF.

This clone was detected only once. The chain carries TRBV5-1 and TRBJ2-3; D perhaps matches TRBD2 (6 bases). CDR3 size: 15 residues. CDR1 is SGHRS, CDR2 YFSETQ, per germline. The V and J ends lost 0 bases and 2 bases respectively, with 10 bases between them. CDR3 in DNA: TGCGCCAGCAGCTTGGCTGGGGACTCCACAGATACGCAGTATTTT. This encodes CASSLAGDSTDTQYF.

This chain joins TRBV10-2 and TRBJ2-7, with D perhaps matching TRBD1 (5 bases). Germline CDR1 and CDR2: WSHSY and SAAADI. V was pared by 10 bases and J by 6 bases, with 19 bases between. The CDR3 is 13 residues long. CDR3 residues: CATRGWLDAEQYF. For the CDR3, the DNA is TGCGCCACAAGGGGCTGGTTGGATGCCGAGCAGTACTTC.

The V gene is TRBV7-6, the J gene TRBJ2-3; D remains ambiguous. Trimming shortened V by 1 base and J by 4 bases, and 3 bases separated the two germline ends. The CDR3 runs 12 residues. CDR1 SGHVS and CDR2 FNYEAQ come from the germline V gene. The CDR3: CASSLVSDTQYF. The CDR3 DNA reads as TGTGCCAGCAGCTTAGTATCAGATACGCAGTATTTT.

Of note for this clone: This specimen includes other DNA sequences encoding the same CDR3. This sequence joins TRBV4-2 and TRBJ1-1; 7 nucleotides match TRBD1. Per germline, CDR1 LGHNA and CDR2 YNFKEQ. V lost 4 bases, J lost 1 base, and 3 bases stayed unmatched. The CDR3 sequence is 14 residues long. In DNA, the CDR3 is TGTGCCAGCAGCCGTGGACAGGCGAACACTGAAGCTTTCTTT. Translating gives CASSRGQANTEAFF.

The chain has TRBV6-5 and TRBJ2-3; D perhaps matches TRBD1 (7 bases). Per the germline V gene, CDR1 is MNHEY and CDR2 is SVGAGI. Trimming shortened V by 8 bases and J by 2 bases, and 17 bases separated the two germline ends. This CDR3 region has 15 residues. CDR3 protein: CASGGTASDTDTQYF. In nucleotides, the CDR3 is TGTGCCAGCGGGGGGACAGCGAGCGACACAGATACGCAGTATTTT.

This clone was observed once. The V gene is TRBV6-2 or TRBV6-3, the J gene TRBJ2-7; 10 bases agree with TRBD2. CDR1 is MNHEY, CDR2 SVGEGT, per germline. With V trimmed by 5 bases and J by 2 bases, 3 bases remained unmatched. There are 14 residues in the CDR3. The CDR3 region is CASSERGGPYEQYF. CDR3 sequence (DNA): TGTGCCAGCAGTGAGCGGGGGGGACCCTACGAGCAGTACTTC.

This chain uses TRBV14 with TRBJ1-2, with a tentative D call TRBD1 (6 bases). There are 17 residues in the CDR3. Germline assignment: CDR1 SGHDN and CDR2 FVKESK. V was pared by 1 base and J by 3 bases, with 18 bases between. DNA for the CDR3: TGTGCCAGCAGCCAAGTCTTTGCGCAGGGGCGATACTATGGCTACACCTTC. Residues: CASSQVFAQGRYYGYTF.

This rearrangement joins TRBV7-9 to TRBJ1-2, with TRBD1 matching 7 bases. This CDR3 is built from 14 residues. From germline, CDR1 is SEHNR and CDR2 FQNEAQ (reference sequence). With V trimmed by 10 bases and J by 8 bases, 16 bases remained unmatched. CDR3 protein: CATGTDYLRGGYTF. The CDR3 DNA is TGTGCCACCGGGACAGACTACCTTAGGGGGGGCTACACCTTC.

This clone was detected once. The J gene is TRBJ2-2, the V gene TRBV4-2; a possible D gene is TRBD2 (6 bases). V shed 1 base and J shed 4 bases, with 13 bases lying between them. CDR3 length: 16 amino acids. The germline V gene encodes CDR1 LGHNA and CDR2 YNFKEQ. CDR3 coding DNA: TGTGCCAGCAGCCAAGTGGGGGGTTTTGGCACCGGGGAGCTGTTTTTT. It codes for CASSQVGGFGTGELFF.

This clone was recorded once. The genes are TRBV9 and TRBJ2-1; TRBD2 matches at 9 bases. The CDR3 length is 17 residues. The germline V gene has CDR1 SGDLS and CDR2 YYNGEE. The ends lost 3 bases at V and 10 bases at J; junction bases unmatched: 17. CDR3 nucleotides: TGTGCCAGCAGCGCCCAGCGGGGGGCCCTTGAGGGGAGAGAGCAGTTCTTC. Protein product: CASSAQRGALEGREQFF.

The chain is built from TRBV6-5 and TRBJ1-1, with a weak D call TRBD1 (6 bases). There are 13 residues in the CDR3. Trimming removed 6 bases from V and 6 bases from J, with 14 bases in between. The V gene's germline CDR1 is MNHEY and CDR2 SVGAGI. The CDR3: CASSTWTDSEAFF. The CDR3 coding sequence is TGTGCCAGCAGCACATGGACAGATTCTGAAGCTTTCTTT.

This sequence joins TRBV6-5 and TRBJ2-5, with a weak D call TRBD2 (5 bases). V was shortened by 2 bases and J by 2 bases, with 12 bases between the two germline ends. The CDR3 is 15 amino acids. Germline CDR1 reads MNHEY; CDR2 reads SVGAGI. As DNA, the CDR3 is TGTGCCAGCAGTTACGGACTGGAGATACAAGAGACCCAGTACTTC. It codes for CASSYGLEIQETQYF.

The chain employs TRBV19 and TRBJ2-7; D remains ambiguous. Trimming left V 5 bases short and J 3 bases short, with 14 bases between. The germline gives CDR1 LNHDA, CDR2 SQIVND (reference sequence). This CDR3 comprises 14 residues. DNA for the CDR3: TGTGCCAGTAGTTTATTATTCCGGAGCTACGAGCAGTACTTC. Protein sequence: CASSLLFRSYEQYF.

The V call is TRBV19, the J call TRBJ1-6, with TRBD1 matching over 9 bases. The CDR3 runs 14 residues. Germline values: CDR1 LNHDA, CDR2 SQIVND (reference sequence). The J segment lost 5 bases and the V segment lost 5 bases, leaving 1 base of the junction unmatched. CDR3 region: CASSGTGNNSPLHF. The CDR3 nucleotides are TGTGCCAGTAGTGGGACAGGGAATAATTCACCCCTCCACTTT.

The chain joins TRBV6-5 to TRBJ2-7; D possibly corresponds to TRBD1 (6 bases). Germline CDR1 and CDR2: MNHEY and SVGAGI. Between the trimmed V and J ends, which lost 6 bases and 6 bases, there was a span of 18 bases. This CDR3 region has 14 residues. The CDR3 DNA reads TGTGCCAGCAGACTTGGACAGTTTTCACCCGAGCAGTACTTC. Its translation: CASRLGQFSPEQYF.

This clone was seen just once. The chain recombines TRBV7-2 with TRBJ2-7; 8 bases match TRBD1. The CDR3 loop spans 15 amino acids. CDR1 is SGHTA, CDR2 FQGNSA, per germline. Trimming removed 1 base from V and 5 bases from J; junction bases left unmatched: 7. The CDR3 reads CASSLVRTGTHEQYF. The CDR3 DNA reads TGTGCCAGCAGCTTAGTTCGGACAGGGACGCACGAGCAGTACTTC.

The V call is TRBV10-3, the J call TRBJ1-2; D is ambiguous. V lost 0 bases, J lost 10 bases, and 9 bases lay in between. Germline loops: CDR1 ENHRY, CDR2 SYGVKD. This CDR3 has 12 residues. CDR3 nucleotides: TGTGCCATCAGTGAGTCTTCGAGAATCTACACCTTC. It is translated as CAISESSRIYTF.

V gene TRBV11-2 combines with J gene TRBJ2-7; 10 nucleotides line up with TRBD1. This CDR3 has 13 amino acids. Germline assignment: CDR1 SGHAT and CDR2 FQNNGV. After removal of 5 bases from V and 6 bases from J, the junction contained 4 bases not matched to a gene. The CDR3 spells CASSPGTGAEQYF. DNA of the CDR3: TGTGCCAGCAGCCCCGGGACAGGGGCCGAGCAGTACTTC.

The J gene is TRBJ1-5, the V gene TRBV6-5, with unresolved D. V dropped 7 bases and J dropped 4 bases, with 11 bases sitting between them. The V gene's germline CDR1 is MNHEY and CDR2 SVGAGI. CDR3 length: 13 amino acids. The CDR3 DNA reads TGTGCCAGCACTAGAGACCCTAATCAGCCCCAGCATTTT. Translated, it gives CASTRDPNQPQHF.